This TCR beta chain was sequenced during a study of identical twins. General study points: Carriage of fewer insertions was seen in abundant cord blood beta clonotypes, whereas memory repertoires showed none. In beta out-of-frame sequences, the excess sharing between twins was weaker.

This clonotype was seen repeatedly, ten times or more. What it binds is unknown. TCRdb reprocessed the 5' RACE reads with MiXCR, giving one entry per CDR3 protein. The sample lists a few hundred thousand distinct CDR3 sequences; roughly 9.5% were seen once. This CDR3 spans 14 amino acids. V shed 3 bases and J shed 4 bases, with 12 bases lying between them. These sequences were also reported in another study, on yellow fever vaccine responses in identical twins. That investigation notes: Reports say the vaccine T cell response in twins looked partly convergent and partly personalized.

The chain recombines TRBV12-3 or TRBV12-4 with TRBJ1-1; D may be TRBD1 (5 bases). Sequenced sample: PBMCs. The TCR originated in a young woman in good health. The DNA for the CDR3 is TGTGCCAGCAGTTTGGCGCAGGGCCCCACTGAAGCTTTCTTT. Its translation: CASSLAQGPTEAFF.